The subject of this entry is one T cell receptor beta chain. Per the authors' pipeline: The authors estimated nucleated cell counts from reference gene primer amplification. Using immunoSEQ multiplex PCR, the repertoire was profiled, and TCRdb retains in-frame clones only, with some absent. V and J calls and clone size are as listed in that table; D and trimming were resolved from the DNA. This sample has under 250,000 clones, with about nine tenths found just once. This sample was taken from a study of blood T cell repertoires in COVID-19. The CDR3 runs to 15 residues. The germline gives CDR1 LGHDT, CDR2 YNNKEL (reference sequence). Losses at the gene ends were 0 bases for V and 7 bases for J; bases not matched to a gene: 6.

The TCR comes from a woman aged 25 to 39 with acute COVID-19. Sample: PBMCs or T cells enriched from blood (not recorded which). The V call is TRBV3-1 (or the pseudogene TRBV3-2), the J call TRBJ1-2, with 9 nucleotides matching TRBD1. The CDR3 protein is CASSQDGTGWSGYTF. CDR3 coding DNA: TGTGCCAGCAGCCAAGATGGGACAGGGTGGTCTGGCTACACCTTC.